This TCR beta chain was obtained from a study of human T cells and chemical hapten exposure. Whole-study context: DPC at 2% was the sensitizing agent, placed on around 2 cm by around 2 cm of upper inner arm skin. Patients received weekly diphenylcyclopropenone doses to the scalp throughout the roughly 24-week study. Study results and caveats: PT1 expanded TCR counts and patch test score were linked, and their correlation was positive. Donors, who had alopecia, may show an immune response that differs from healthy people's.

TCRdb reanalysed the RACE reads using MiXCR and keeps one entry per CDR3 protein. The table shows about 350,000 distinct CDR3 sequences, with around 6% occurring only once. Time point defined: patch test 2, 6 weeks after DPC sensitization. Treatment given: therapeutic diphenylcyclopropenone sensitization with weekly scalp DPC. This clonotype has at least ten counts. Its antigen is currently unknown. This CDR3 is 16 amino acids long. V was trimmed by 5 bases and J by 0 bases, leaving 14 bases between them. The germline CDR1 and CDR2 sequences are MNHEY and SVGEGT. This chain connects TRBV6-2 or TRBV6-3 to TRBJ1-5; no firm D call. The material was whole blood, obtained in connection with sensitization to the hapten diphenylcyclopropenone (DPC). The clonotype originates from a young woman with alopecia areata. Some clones in this sample may be carry-over from other donors' samples. CDR3 sequence reads: CASSPPARFSNQPQHF. DNA for the CDR3: TGTGCCAGCAGTCCCCCGGCGCGGTTTAGCAATCAGCCCCAGCATTTT.